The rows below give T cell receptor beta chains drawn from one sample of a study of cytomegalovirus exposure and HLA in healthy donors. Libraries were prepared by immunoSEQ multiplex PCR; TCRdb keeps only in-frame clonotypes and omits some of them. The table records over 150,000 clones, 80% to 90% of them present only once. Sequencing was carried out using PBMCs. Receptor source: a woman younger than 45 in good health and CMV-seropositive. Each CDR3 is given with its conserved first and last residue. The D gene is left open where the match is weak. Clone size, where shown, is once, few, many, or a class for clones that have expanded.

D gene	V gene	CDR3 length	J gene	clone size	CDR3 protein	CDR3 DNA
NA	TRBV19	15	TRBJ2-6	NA	CASSIAGSGANVLTF	TGTGCCAGTAGTATAGCGGGGTCCGGGGCCAACGTCCTGACTTTC
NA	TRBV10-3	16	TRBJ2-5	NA	CAISEPGRGERETQYF	TGTGCCATCAGTGAGCCGGGCAGGGGCGAGCGAGAGACCCAGTACTTC
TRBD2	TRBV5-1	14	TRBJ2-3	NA	CASSLTSGENTQYF	TGCGCCAGCAGCTTGACTAGCGGGGAGAATACGCAGTATTTT
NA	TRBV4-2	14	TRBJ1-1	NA	CASSPLAGNTEAFF	TGTGCCAGCAGCCCCTTGGCGGGGAACACTGAAGCTTTCTTT
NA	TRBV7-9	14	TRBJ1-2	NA	CASSLVQGIAGYTF	TGTGCCAGCAGCTTAGTTCAGGGTATCGCTGGCTACACCTTC
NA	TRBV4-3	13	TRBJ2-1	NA	CASSQDPRGEQFF	TGCGCCAGCAGCCAAGATCCCCGCGGTGAGCAGTTCTTC
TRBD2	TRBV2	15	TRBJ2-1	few	CASSDGRGGYNEQFF	TGTGCCAGCAGTGATGGGCGGGGGGGGTACAATGAGCAGTTCTTC
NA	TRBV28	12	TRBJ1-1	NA	CASSRDSYEAFF	TGTGCCAGCAGTCGCGACAGCTATGAAGCTTTCTTT
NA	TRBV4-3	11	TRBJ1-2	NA	CASSRSSEGPF	TGCGCCAGCAGCCGCTCCTCGGAGGGCCCCTTC
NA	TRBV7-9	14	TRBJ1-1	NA	CASSSLAMNTEAFF	TGTGCCAGCAGCTCTTTAGCCATGAACACTGAAGCTTTCTTT
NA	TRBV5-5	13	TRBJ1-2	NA	CASSQNRAGGYTF	TGTGCCAGCAGCCAGAACAGAGCAGGGGGCTACACCTTC
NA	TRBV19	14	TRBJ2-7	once	CASSIGGIGGEQYF	TGTGCCAGTAGTATCGGAGGGATCGGCGGCGAGCAGTACTTC
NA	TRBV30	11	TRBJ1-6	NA	CAWTVNSPLHF	TGTGCCTGGACCGTCAATTCACCCCTCCACTTT
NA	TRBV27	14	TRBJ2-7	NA	CASSLGGFVHEQYF	TGTGCCAGCAGTTTAGGGGGGTTCGTCCACGAGCAGTACTTC
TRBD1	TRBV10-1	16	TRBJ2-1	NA	CASSAKAGGLRNEQFF	TGCGCCAGCAGTGCCAAAGCAGGGGGTTTAAGGAATGAGCAGTTCTTC
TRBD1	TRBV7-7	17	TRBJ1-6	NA	CASSCAGTGAELSPLHF	TGTGCCAGCAGCTGTGCCGGGACAGGGGCCGAACTGTCACCCCTCCACTTT
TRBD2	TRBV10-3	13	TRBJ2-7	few	CAISGGTSTEQYF	TGTGCCATCAGTGGGGGGACTAGCACCGAGCAGTACTTC
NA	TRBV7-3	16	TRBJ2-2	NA	CASSFSGGDGTGELFF	TGTGCCAGCAGCTTTAGTGGAGGGGACGGCACCGGGGAGCTGTTTTTT
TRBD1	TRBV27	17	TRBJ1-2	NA	CASSLWGQGALRFGYTF	TGTGCCAGCAGTTTATGGGGACAGGGGGCTCTAAGATTTGGCTACACCTTC
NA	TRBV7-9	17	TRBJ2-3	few	CASSFPRDSSGTDTQYF	TGTGCCAGCAGCTTTCCACGAGACAGTTCTGGCACAGATACGCAGTATTTT
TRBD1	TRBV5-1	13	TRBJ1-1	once	CASSMSGGPEAFF	TGCGCCAGCAGCATGTCAGGGGGCCCTGAAGCTTTCTTT
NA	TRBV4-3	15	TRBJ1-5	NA	CASSQDSGLNQPQHF	TGCGCCAGCAGCCAAGATTCAGGGCTCAATCAGCCCCAGCATTTT
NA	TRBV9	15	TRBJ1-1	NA	CASSPRTGLNTEAFF	TGTGCCAGCAGCCCGCGGACGGGATTGAACACTGAAGCTTTCTTT
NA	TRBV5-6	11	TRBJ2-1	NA	CASSYSGLLFF	TGTGCCAGCAGCTACTCGGGACTTTTGTTCTTC
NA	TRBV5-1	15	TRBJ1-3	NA	CASSSDSSSGNTIYF	TGCGCCAGCAGCTCTGACAGTAGCTCTGGAAACACCATATATTTT
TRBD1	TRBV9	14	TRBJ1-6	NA	CASRGQGVESPLHF	TGTGCCAGCAGGGGCCAGGGGGTAGAGTCACCCCTCCACTTT
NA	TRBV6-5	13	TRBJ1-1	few	CASSYGGLDFAFF	TGTGCCAGCAGTTACGGAGGGCTTGATTTCGCTTTCTTT
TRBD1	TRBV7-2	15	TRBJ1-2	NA	CASSFTTGINYGYTF	TGTGCCAGCAGCTTCACGACAGGGATCAACTATGGCTACACCTTC
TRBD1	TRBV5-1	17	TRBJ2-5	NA	CASSPTRRTGIGETQYF	TGCGCCAGCAGCCCCACTCGCAGGACAGGGATAGGAGAGACCCAGTACTTC
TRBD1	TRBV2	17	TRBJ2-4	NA	CASRVSRDRGSKNIQYF	TGTGCCAGCAGGGTGTCCCGGGACAGGGGGTCCAAAAACATTCAGTACTTC
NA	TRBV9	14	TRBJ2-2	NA	CASSVRDFTGELFF	TGTGCCAGCAGCGTCAGGGATTTCACCGGGGAGCTGTTTTTT
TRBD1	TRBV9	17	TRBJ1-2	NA	CASSRGQGELGIYGYTF	TGTGCCAGCAGTCGGGGGCAGGGGGAACTAGGGATCTATGGCTACACCTTC
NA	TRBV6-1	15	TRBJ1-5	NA	CASSEGGGMNQPQHF	TGTGCCAGCAGTGAAGGGGGGGGTATGAATCAGCCCCAGCATTTT
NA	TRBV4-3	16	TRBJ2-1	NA	CASSQDGTYFYNEQFF	TGCGCCAGCAGCCAAGATGGGACTTATTTCTACAATGAGCAGTTCTTC
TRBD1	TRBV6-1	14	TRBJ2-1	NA	CASATGGFMVGQFF	TGTGCCTCCGCGACAGGGGGCTTCATGGTTGGGCAGTTCTTC
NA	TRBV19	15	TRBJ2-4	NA	CASSPGFLGKNIQYF	TGTGCCAGTAGTCCGGGGTTCCTAGGCAAAAACATTCAGTACTTC
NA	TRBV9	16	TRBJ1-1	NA	CASSVGGGGGNTEAFF	TGTGCCAGCAGCGTAGGTGGTGGGGGGGGGAACACTGAAGCTTTCTTT
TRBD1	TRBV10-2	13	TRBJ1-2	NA	CASSADRIYGYTF	TGCGCCAGCAGTGCGGACAGGATTTATGGCTACACCTTC